This T cell receptor (beta chain) was recorded in a study of blood T cell repertoires in COVID-19. Germline CDR1 and CDR2: SGHDT and YYEEEE. The CDR3 runs 13 residues. V dropped 0 bases and J dropped 1 base, with 4 bases sitting between them. Sequencing was performed with immunoSEQ multiplex PCR; in TCRdb, only in-frame clones are kept and a portion is missing. The top ten hold about 16% of the sample, which has tens of thousands of clones, 75% to 85% seen once. V is TRBV5-6 and J is TRBJ1-1; D not certain. The clonotype comes from a human donor in a cohort sampled during active COVID-19. The sample was peripheral blood. The chain's CDR3 is CASSLAGNTEAFF. The CDR3 DNA reads TGTGCCAGCAGCTTGGCAGGGAACACTGAAGCTTTCTTT.